What follows are 25 T cell receptor beta chains derived from one specimen sequenced in a study of regulatory T cells in long-lasting Graves disease. Through Arm-PCR of CDR3 regions and iRepertoire HTBI primers, TCR beta libraries were built. TCRdb reanalysed the multiplex PCR reads using MiXCR and keeps one entry per CDR3 protein. There are hundreds of thousands of distinct CDR3 sequences in the sample; approximately 15% occur only once, and approximately 18% lies in the top ten. Time point defined: newly diagnosed GD, antithyroid drugs for less than 3 months. RNA from PBMCs was the source of the TCR library. The same sample was also used in a study of T cells in Graves' hyperthyroidism and ophthalmopathy.

This specimen was peripheral blood mononuclear cells (PBMCs), taken at new diagnosis, from a patient treated with antithyroid drugs. The source of these receptors is a woman aged 25 to 39 with Graves disease.

The V and J genes are TRBV19 and TRBJ2-2; maybe TRBD1 (6 bases). CDR1 is LNHDA, CDR2 SQIVND, per germline (reference sequence). The CDR3 is 16 amino acids. The germline V and J ends were trimmed by 7 bases and 4 bases, with 19 bases remaining between them. The CDR3 nucleotides are TGTGCCAGTACCGATCAGGGTTTCAGGGGCACCGGGGAGCTGTTTTTT. Translated, it gives CASTDQGFRGTGELFF. Full variable domain (rest looked up from reference TRBV19 and TRBJ2-2): DGGITQSPKYLFRKEGQNVTLSCEQNLNHDAMYWYRQDPGQGLRLIYYSQIVNDFQKGDIAEGYSVSREKKESFPLTVTSAQKNPTAFYLCASTDQGFRGTGELFFGEGSRLTVL.

In its sample, this clonotype was seen many times. V gene TRBV2 combines with J gene TRBJ2-7; 12 bases map to TRBD2. The V and J ends lost 1 base and 6 bases, in that order; junction bases with no gene match: 7. This CDR3 is built from 16 residues. The germline V gene has CDR1 SNHLY and CDR2 FYNNEI. The CDR3 sequence: CASSEEGLAGSAEQYF. CDR3 sequence (DNA): TGTGCCAGCAGTGAAGAAGGACTAGCGGGATCGGCCGAGCAGTACTTC.

This clonotype was seen a handful of times. The chain recombines TRBV29-1 with TRBJ2-7; tentatively, D is TRBD1 or TRBD2 (5 bases each). The CDR3 extends over 14 amino acids. Trimming took 4 bases from V and 6 from J, leaving 19 bases between them. Per germline, CDR1 SQVTM and CDR2 ANQGSEA. CDR3 sequence reads: CSVGGIQLAGEQYF. Here the CDR3 DNA reads TGCAGCGTTGGGGGGATCCAATTGGCGGGCGAGCAGTACTTC.

This clonotype was found many times. V usage is TRBV28 and J usage is TRBJ2-7; 7 nucleotides line up with TRBD2. CDR3 size: 14 residues. In germline, CDR1 is MDHEN, CDR2 SYDVKM. V shed 5 bases and J 4 bases; nucleotides not matched to a gene: 8. The CDR3 is CASSTSGKGYEQYF. CDR3 DNA sequence: TGTGCCAGCAGTACGAGCGGGAAGGGGTACGAGCAGTACTTC.

Ten or more counts support this clonotype. One junction end disagrees with the germline gene, perhaps due to a read error. The chain joins TRBV7-6 to TRBJ2-3, with 8 bases matching TRBD2. This CDR3 contains 16 residues. Germline V lookup: CDR1 SGHVS, CDR2 FNYEAQ. In DNA form, the CDR3 reads TGTGCCAGCAGTTTAGGTACTAGCGGCAGTACAGATACGCAGTATTTT. This codes for CASSLGTSGSTDTQYF.

This clonotype occurred many times. V is TRBV28 and J is TRBJ2-1; D remains unclear. Trimming shortened V by 6 bases and J by 10 bases, and 16 bases separated the two germline ends. CDR1 is MDHEN and CDR2 is SYDVKM in the germline V gene. This CDR3 region has 13 residues. CDR3 protein: CASRSGRVEEQFF. As DNA, the CDR3 is TGTGCCAGCAGATCGGGCCGGGTGGAGGAGCAGTTCTTC.

The V call is TRBV5-4, the J call TRBJ2-1; D is perhaps TRBD2 (6 bases). Germline assignment: CDR1 SGHNT and CDR2 YYREEE (reference sequence). The CDR3 is 16 residues long. Deletions cut 4 bases from V and 5 bases from J, with 19 bases between. CDR3 protein: CASSPPRGGENNEQFF. The CDR3, as DNA: TGTGCCAGCAGCCCCCCTAGGGGCGGGGAGAACAATGAGCAGTTCTTC.

This clonotype showed up many times. As DNA, the CDR3 is TGCGCCAGCAGCCCAAGGGACAACACTGAAGCTTTCTTT. Translated: CASSPRDNTEAFF. This sequence joins TRBV5-1 and TRBJ1-1; tentative D call: TRBD1 (5 bases). Germline V gene data show CDR1 as SGHRS and CDR2 as YFSETQ. Trimming pared 4 bases from V and 2 bases from J, leaving 9 bases between. There are 13 residues in the CDR3.

Details on this clonotype: A single base separates this from a much larger clone, so it may be a read error. The chain uses TRBV12-3 or TRBV12-4 and TRBJ1-3; 7 bases are shared with TRBD1. The V and J ends lost 6 bases and 3 bases, in that order; junction bases with no gene match: 11. The CDR3 consists of 16 residues. CDR3 residues: CASRLGGTGDGNTIYF. In nucleotides, the CDR3 is TGTGCCAGCAGACTAGGGGGAACAGGGGATGGAAACACCATATATTTT.

This clonotype has a handful of counts. The CDR3 coding sequence is TGTGCCAGCAGTTTTTTAGAAAAAGGGAATTCACCCCTCCACTTT. Translation gives CASSFLEKGNSPLHF. V and J are TRBV28 and TRBJ1-6; D gene unclear. Germline V gene lookup returns CDR1 MDHEN and CDR2 SYDVKM. The CDR3 is 15 residues long. Trimming took off 3 bases at V and 7 bases at J, with 13 bases between the two ends.

Points on this clonotype: An end of the junction differs from the germline gene, which may be a read error. The CDR3 loop is CASIPTSATSYNEQFF. The CDR3 DNA is TGTGCCAGTATCCCGACTAGCGCCACCTCCTATAATGAGCAGTTCTTC. The rearrangement uses TRBV19 and TRBJ2-1; 8 nucleotides line up with TRBD2. The germline gives CDR1 LNHDA, CDR2 SQIVND (reference sequence). The CDR3 length is 16 residues. The whole variable domain, filled in from reference TRBV19 and TRBJ2-1, reads DGGITQSPKYLFRKEGQNVTLSCEQNLNHDAMYWYRQDPGQGLRLIYYSQIVNDFQKGDIAEGYSVSREKKESFPLTVTSAQKNPTAFYLCASIPTSATSYNEQFFGPGTRLTVL.

The chain employs TRBV7-9 and TRBJ2-1; TRBD2 agrees at 9 bases. This CDR3 has 15 residues. Germline V CDR1 and CDR2: SEHNR, FQNEAQ (reference sequence). V was pared by 3 bases and J by 6 bases, with 6 bases of the junction left unmatched. Written as DNA, the CDR3 is TGTGCCAGCAGCTTCAAGACTAGCGGATCCAATGAGCAGTTCTTC. As protein: CASSFKTSGSNEQFF.

On this clonotype: The CDR3 does not end in the conserved phenylalanine or tryptophan, so this is likely a read error. CDR3 coding DNA: TGTGCCAGCAGCTTGTCTAGCGGGGTCCGCAACGGGGAGCTGTTTTCT. Its translation is CASSLSSGVRNGELFS. V and J are TRBV11-2 and TRBJ2-2; 9 bases fit TRBD2. V lost 3 bases to trimming and J lost 7 bases; unmatched junction nucleotides: 9. Germline V gene sequence: CDR1 SGHAT, CDR2 FQNNGV. The CDR3 covers 16 residues.

The V and J genes are TRBV5-1 and TRBJ2-1; 7 bases agree with TRBD2. Germline V gene lookup returns CDR1 SGHRS and CDR2 YFSETQ. V shed 7 bases and J 6 bases; nucleotides not matched to a gene: 7. This CDR3 comprises 13 residues. The CDR3 protein is CASGGGDVNEQFF. Written as DNA, the CDR3 is TGCGCCAGCGGGGGAGGGGATGTCAATGAGCAGTTCTTC. Filled out from reference TRBV5-1 and TRBJ2-1, the complete variable domain reads KAGVTQTPRYLIKTRGQQVTLSCSPISGHRSVSWYQQTPGQGLQFLFEYFSETQRNKGNFPGRFSGRQFSNSRSEMNVSTLELGDSALYLCASGGGDVNEQFFGPGTRLTVL.

This clonotype has ten or more counts. V gene TRBV27 combines with J gene TRBJ1-6; D not resolved. The V and J ends lost 6 bases and 6 bases respectively, with 12 bases between them. The CDR3 runs 14 residues. The germline V gene has CDR1 MNHEY and CDR2 SMNVEV (reference sequence). CDR3 amino acids: CASSTKDGNSPLHF. The CDR3 nucleotides read TGTGCCAGCAGCACGAAGGACGGTAATTCACCCCTCCACTTT.

The chain recombines TRBV28 with TRBJ1-2; weak D call: TRBD1 (6 bases). The CDR3 loop spans 17 amino acids. CDR1 is MDHEN and CDR2 is SYDVKM in the germline V gene. The V gene lost 3 bases and the J gene lost 3 bases, with 20 bases spanning the gap. The CDR3 region is CASSFYGLTGGHYGYTF. CDR3 DNA: TGTGCCAGCAGTTTTTATGGATTGACAGGTGGCCACTATGGCTACACCTTC.

This clonotype was observed at least ten times. The V and J genes are TRBV7-2 and TRBJ1-1; D is undetermined. Trimming stripped 3 bases from V and 1 base from J, with 12 bases between. This CDR3 has 15 residues. Germline loops: CDR1 SGHTA, CDR2 FQGNSA. The CDR3 region has the DNA TGTGCCAGCAGCTTCCAAGGGATTGGGAACACTGAAGCTTTCTTT. Amino acids: CASSFQGIGNTEAFF.

The chain links TRBV30 to TRBJ2-7, with 12 bases lining up with TRBD1. J gave up 6 bases and V 2 bases, and 5 bases lay outside the gene matches. The germline gives CDR1 GTSNPN, CDR2 SVGIG (reference sequence). The CDR3 sequence is 14 residues long. For the CDR3, the DNA is TGTGCCTGGAGTCGCGGGACAGGGGGCTGCGAGCAGTACTTC. It specifies CAWSRGTGGCEQYF.

This clonotype was seen ten or more times. V usage is TRBV2 and J usage is TRBJ1-5; tentatively, D is TRBD1 (5 bases). Germline CDR1 reads SNHLY; CDR2 reads FYNNEI. Trimming shortened V by 6 bases and J by 3 bases, and 12 bases separated the two germline ends. CDR3 length: 14 amino acids. CDR3 coding DNA: TGTGCCAGCAGGAGGGACGGAGACAATCAGCCCCAGCATTTT. Translating gives CASRRDGDNQPQHF.

This rearrangement joins TRBV6-1 to TRBJ2-1; D unresolved. The CDR3 runs 14 residues. With 8 bases removed from V and 4 bases from J, the gap between germline ends came to 15 bases. CDR1 is MNHNS and CDR2 is SASEGT in the germline V gene. The CDR3 nucleotides read TGTGCCAGCCGATTAAGGGCAGCTTACAATGAGCAGTTCTTC. Translating gives CASRLRAAYNEQFF.

This clonotype was counted a few times. The DNA of the CDR3 is TGTGCCAGCAGCGTAGTCCCCGGAACTGGAAACACCATATATTTT. Translating it yields CASSVVPGTGNTIYF. The rearrangement links TRBV9 to TRBJ1-3; the D is unclear. V was shortened by 0 bases and J by 2 bases, with 9 bases between the two germline ends. Germline assignment: CDR1 SGDLS and CDR2 YYNGEE. The CDR3 has 15 amino acids.

As for this clonotype: A much larger clone lies one base from this, so it may be a read error. This chain links TRBV15 with TRBJ2-1; a weak D match, TRBD2 (6 bases). The CDR3 has 14 residues. The V end was cut by 0 bases, the J end by 9 bases, with 12 bases between. Germline V gene data show CDR1 as LNHNV and CDR2 as YYDKDF (reference sequence). CDR3 DNA: TGTGCCACCAGCAGAGATGGGAGGCGCGGTGAGCAGTTCTTC. It yields the protein CATSRDGRRGEQFF.

This clonotype was seen a handful of times. J is TRBJ2-7 and V is TRBV20-1; 10 bases map to TRBD2. The germline V gene encodes CDR1 DFQATT and CDR2 SNEGSKA (reference sequence). The CDR3 extends over 13 amino acids. V lost 6 bases and J lost 7; bases outside the gene matches: 9. The CDR3 region is CSASGTSEIEQYF. CDR3 nucleotides: TGCAGTGCCTCCGGGACTAGCGAGATAGAGCAGTACTTC.

This clonotype was counted at least ten times. The chain has TRBV24-1 and TRBJ2-1; D ambiguous. Germline V CDR1 and CDR2: KGHDR, SFDVKD. The CDR3 sequence is 13 residues long. V dropped 4 bases and J dropped 4 bases, with 7 bases sitting between them. In DNA, the CDR3 is TGTGCCACCAGTGACCCGCAATACAATGAGCAGTTCTTC. It translates to CATSDPQYNEQFF.

This clonotype occurred a few times. The chain is built from TRBV3-1 and TRBJ2-1, with 9 bases identical to TRBD2. The CDR3 is 14 amino acids. V gave up 2 bases and J gave up 5 bases; unmatched junction bases: 1. Germline-derived CDR1 and CDR2 are LGHDT and YNNKEL (reference sequence). The CDR3 spells CASSQLAGNNEQFF. The CDR3 DNA follows: TGTGCCAGCAGCCAACTAGCGGGAAACAATGAGCAGTTCTTC.